This T cell receptor (beta chain) was retrieved from a study of blood T cell repertoires in COVID-19. Study in general: The samples span acute and convalescent COVID-19 from the United States, Italy and Spain.

Original processing methods: Amplification of reference gene primers provided the estimated nucleated cell counts. Profiled with immunoSEQ multiplex PCR; TCRdb holds only in-frame clones, not every one. V and J calls and clone size come straight from that table; D and trimming were deduced from the DNA. The table includes about 50,000 clones, about 86% detected once. This clone was observed a handful of times. Sequencing was performed on peripheral blood. The receptor comes from a man at least 80 years old with active COVID-19.

The CDR3 protein is CASSLAWTGQEGPQHF. The CDR3 region has the DNA TGTGCCAGCAGCTTAGCCTGGACAGGGCAGGAGGGGCCCCAGCATTTT. The chain couples TRBV7-2 to TRBJ1-5; TRBD1 aligns across 8 bases. CDR1 and CDR2 (germline): SGHTA, FQGNSA. This CDR3 spans 16 amino acids. Trimming cost V 0 bases and J 9 bases; bases outside gene matches: 10.